The 22 T cell receptor beta chains given below trace back to one sample, sequenced in a study of cytomegalovirus exposure and HLA in healthy donors. A multiplex PCR was run with 60 Vbeta primers and 13 Jbeta primers. Generated by immunoSEQ multiplex PCR, the TCRdb table keeps only in-frame clones and is missing some. The table has around 150,000 clones, 70% to 85% seen once. The sample consisted of PBMCs. Every receptor here comes from a man aged 45-65 years in good health and CMV-seropositive.

The chain links TRBV19 to TRBJ1-5; a possible D gene is TRBD1 (5 bases). Trimming shortened V by 3 bases and J by 7 bases, and 10 bases separated the two germline ends. Per the germline V gene, CDR1 is LNHDA and CDR2 is SQIVND (reference sequence). CDR3 length: 13 residues. Here the CDR3 reads CASSMGGRQPQHF. Here the CDR3 DNA reads TGTGCCAGTAGTATGGGGGGACGCCAGCCCCAGCATTTT.

V gene TRBV19 combines with J gene TRBJ1-1; 7 bases line up with TRBD1. The CDR3 length is 12 residues. Germline values: CDR1 LNHDA, CDR2 SQIVND (reference sequence). J lost 5 bases, V lost 3 bases, and 0 bases had no gene match. CDR3 bases: TGTGCCAGTAGTATGACAGGGACTGAAGCTTTCTTT. Its translation: CASSMTGTEAFF.

The chain is built from TRBV6-1 and TRBJ1-5; D is perhaps TRBD1 (5 bases). With 4 bases removed from V and 6 bases from J, the gap between germline ends came to 22 bases. The CDR3 totals 17 residues. CDR1 and CDR2 (germline): MNHNS, SASEGT. CDR3 in DNA: TGTGCCAGCAGTGTGAAAGGGATCGGCAGGGAAGGTCAGCCCCAGCATTTT. It encodes CASSVKGIGREGQPQHF.

Written as DNA, the CDR3 is TGTGCCAGCAGCATCCGGGACAGGGACCTCATCGGCTATGGCTACACCTTC. Amino acids: CASSIRDRDLIGYGYTF. The genes are TRBV11-2 and TRBJ1-2; 9 nucleotides align to TRBD1. The junction had 14 bases not matched to a gene; V was cut back by 5 bases and J by 4 bases. The CDR3 runs 17 residues. Per the germline V gene, CDR1 is SGHAT and CDR2 is FQNNGV.

The genes are TRBV5-1 and TRBJ2-1, with TRBD2 matching 13 bases. CDR1 is SGHRS and CDR2 is YFSETQ in the germline V gene. V was clipped by 0 bases and J by 6 bases; unmatched bases: 6. The CDR3 sequence is 17 residues long. The CDR3: CASSLDKTSGRGNEQFF. For the CDR3, the DNA is TGCGCCAGCAGCTTGGACAAAACTAGCGGGAGGGGCAATGAGCAGTTCTTC.

The rearrangement links TRBV7-2 to TRBJ2-7; 11 bases line up with TRBD2. V was pared by 2 bases and J by 0 bases, with 9 bases of the junction left unmatched. The germline V gene encodes CDR1 SGHTA and CDR2 FQGNSA. The CDR3 contains 18 residues. CDR3 residues: CASSLLAGGVVSSYEQYV. In DNA form, the CDR3 reads TGTGCCAGCAGCTTACTAGCGGGAGGAGTTGTTAGCTCCTACGAGCAGTACGTC.

The chain combines TRBV19 with TRBJ1-5; TRBD1 aligns across 8 bases. V lost 6 bases to trimming and J lost 3 bases; unmatched junction nucleotides: 4. CDR3 length: 14 residues. Looked up from germline, CDR1 is LNHDA and CDR2 is SQIVND (reference sequence). The chain's CDR3 is CASSGQGFNQPQHF. The CDR3 DNA reads as TGTGCCAGTAGCGGACAGGGCTTCAATCAGCCCCAGCATTTT.

This clone was recorded a few times. This chain uses TRBV19 with TRBJ1-5, with 12 bases matching TRBD1. CDR3 length: 15 residues. With V trimmed by 4 bases and J by 6 bases, 4 bases remained unmatched. Germline loops: CDR1 LNHDA, CDR2 SQIVND (reference sequence). For the CDR3, the DNA is TGTGCCAGTAGTAGAGGGACAGGGGGCAGTCAGCCCCAGCATTTT. It specifies CASSRGTGGSQPQHF.

The chain recombines TRBV27 with TRBJ1-2; maybe TRBD1 (5 bases). Germline CDR1 and CDR2: MNHEY and SMNVEV (reference sequence). V was shortened by 0 bases and J by 2 bases, with 7 bases between the two germline ends. CDR3 length: 14 residues. CDR3 sequence reads: CASSLSAGNYGYTF. As DNA, the CDR3 is TGTGCCAGCAGTTTATCTGCAGGGAACTATGGCTACACCTTC.

This chain connects TRBV6-1 to TRBJ2-2; D ambiguous. CDR1 MNHNS and CDR2 SASEGT come from the germline V gene. The CDR3 length is 17 residues. V lost 0 bases and J 6 bases, leaving 17 bases between the germline ends. The CDR3 is CASSEAHKRSVAGELFF. CDR3 sequence (DNA): TGTGCCAGCAGTGAAGCGCATAAGAGGAGTGTCGCCGGGGAGCTGTTTTTT.

The chain recombines TRBV6-1 with TRBJ2-2; no clear D gene. V gave up 3 bases and J gave up 3 bases, with 5 bases separating them. The CDR3 is 13 amino acids. CDR1 is MNHNS, CDR2 SASEGT, per germline. CDR3 DNA: TGTGCCAGCAGTGAGGGCTACACCGGGGAGCTGTTTTTT. As protein: CASSEGYTGELFF.

V is TRBV19 and J is TRBJ1-3, with TRBD1 identical over 9 bases. Germline CDR1 is LNHDA and CDR2 is SQIVND (reference sequence). V dropped 4 bases and J dropped 2; count of bases not matched to a gene: 12. The CDR3 is 18 amino acids. The CDR3 reads CASSTEGTGIWAGNTIYF. CDR3 sequence (DNA): TGTGCCAGTAGTACGGAAGGGACAGGGATTTGGGCTGGAAACACCATATATTTT. Together with reference TRBV19 and TRBJ1-3, the CDR3 gives the full variable domain: DGGITQSPKYLFRKEGQNVTLSCEQNLNHDAMYWYRQDPGQGLRLIYYSQIVNDFQKGDIAEGYSVSREKKESFPLTVTSAQKNPTAFYLCASSTEGTGIWAGNTIYFGEGSWLTVV.

This clone was detected once. V usage is TRBV12-5 and J usage is TRBJ1-2; unclear D gene. This CDR3 is 16 amino acids long. Per the germline V gene, CDR1 is LGHNT and CDR2 is FRNRAP. Trimming left V 0 bases short and J 3 bases short, with 14 bases between. CDR3 bases: TGTGCTAGTGGTTTGGTACCGGCGGGAGATGACTATGGCTACACCTTC. This gives the protein CASGLVPAGDDYGYTF.

The V gene is TRBV30, the J gene TRBJ2-2; 8 bases fit TRBD1. This CDR3 has 16 amino acids. Germline CDR1 and CDR2: GTSNPN and SVGIG (reference sequence). Losses at the gene ends were 3 bases for V and 9 bases for J; bases not matched to a gene: 15. CDR3 region: CAWRFSDRVSPRELFF. DNA for the CDR3: TGTGCCTGGAGGTTTTCGGACAGGGTCTCGCCCAGGGAGCTGTTTTTT. Using reference TRBV30 and TRBJ2-2 for the parts outside the CDR3, the full variable domain is SQTIHQWPATLVQPVGSPLSLECTVEGTSNPNLYWYRQAAGRGLQLLFYSVGIGQISSEVPQNLSASRPQDRQFILSSKKLLLSDSGFYLCAWRFSDRVSPRELFFGEGSRLTVL.

The rearrangement uses TRBV7-6 and TRBJ2-4; D unresolved. CDR1 SGHVS and CDR2 FNYEAQ come from the germline V gene. V was trimmed by 5 bases and J by 1 base, leaving 18 bases between them. The CDR3 has 17 amino acids. The chain's CDR3 is CASSPLDSPGAKNIQYF. The CDR3 DNA reads TGTGCCAGCAGCCCTCTCGATTCGCCCGGGGCCAAAAACATTCAGTACTTC.

V and J are TRBV2 and TRBJ1-2, with 8 bases matching TRBD1. The CDR3 covers 13 residues. The V and J ends lost 7 bases and 6 bases, in that order; junction bases with no gene match: 7. Looked up from germline, CDR1 is SNHLY and CDR2 is FYNNEI. The CDR3 region is CASMAGGVDGYTF. In DNA, the CDR3 is TGTGCCAGCATGGCAGGGGGCGTTGATGGCTACACCTTC.

The chain links TRBV5-1 to TRBJ2-1; 8 bases align to TRBD2. The J segment lost 7 bases and the V segment lost 5 bases, leaving 8 bases of the junction unmatched. There are 14 residues in the CDR3. Per the germline V gene, CDR1 is SGHRS and CDR2 is YFSETQ. The CDR3 region is CASSTGTSQNEQFF. Written as DNA, the CDR3 is TGCGCCAGCAGTACCGGGACTAGTCAAAATGAGCAGTTCTTC. The full variable domain, completed using reference TRBV5-1 and TRBJ2-1, is KAGVTQTPRYLIKTRGQQVTLSCSPISGHRSVSWYQQTPGQGLQFLFEYFSETQRNKGNFPGRFSGRQFSNSRSEMNVSTLELGDSALYLCASSTGTSQNEQFFGPGTRLTVL.

The rearrangement joins TRBV7-9 to TRBJ2-7, with 8 bases lining up with TRBD2. V was clipped by 5 bases and J by 2 bases; unmatched bases: 14. Germline CDR1 reads SEHNR; CDR2 reads FQNEAQ (reference sequence). This CDR3 spans 17 amino acids. CDR3 sequence (DNA): TGTGCCAGCAGCGTCCCGACCGGGACTAGGAGTGCCTACGAGCAGTACTTC. Residues: CASSVPTGTRSAYEQYF.

This clone has just a few counts. This rearrangement joins TRBV7-9 to TRBJ1-4; D might be TRBD1 (6 bases). Germline CDR1 reads SEHNR; CDR2 reads FQNEAQ (reference sequence). CDR3 size: 15 residues. The V end was cut by 5 bases, the J end by 3 bases, with 13 bases between. The CDR3 DNA follows: TGTGCCAGCAGCCTCCCGGGACATGCTAATGAAAAACTGTTTTTT. As protein: CASSLPGHANEKLFF.

The J gene is TRBJ2-7, the V gene TRBV7-9; tentative D call: TRBD2 (6 bases). Germline V gene lookup returns CDR1 SEHNR and CDR2 FQNEAQ (reference sequence). Trimming cost V 0 bases and J 5 bases, with 11 bases left between them. The CDR3 has 14 amino acids. In DNA, the CDR3 is TGTGCCAGCAGCTTAGCACGGGAGATCAACGAGCAGTACTTC. Translating it yields CASSLAREINEQYF.

This sequence joins TRBV18 and TRBJ2-7, with 7 positions matching TRBD1. Germline CDR1 KGHSH, CDR2 LQKENI. The CDR3 loop spans 14 amino acids. Trimming removed 3 bases from V and 1 base from J; junction bases left unmatched: 3. The CDR3 loop reads CASSPGTASYEQYV. CDR3 nucleotides: TGTGCCAGCTCACCCGGGACAGCGTCCTACGAGCAGTACGTC.

The chain recombines TRBV19 with TRBJ1-1; 8 nucleotides match TRBD1. The CDR3 has 14 amino acids. V lost 4 bases to trimming and J lost 2 bases; unmatched junction nucleotides: 3. Per the germline V gene, CDR1 is LNHDA and CDR2 is SQIVND (reference sequence). CDR3 protein: CASSNGQGNTEAFF. DNA for the CDR3: TGTGCCAGTAGTAACGGACAGGGTAACACTGAAGCTTTCTTT.